This TCR beta chain emerged from a study of cytomegalovirus exposure and HLA in healthy donors. Here immunoSEQ multiplex PCR was the method, and the copy in TCRdb shows in-frame clones only, minus some. Of some 140,000 clones listed, around 85% are singletons. The receptor comes from a man aged 18 to 30 in good health and CMV-seronegative. Sequenced material: PBMCs.

For the CDR3, the DNA is TGTGCCAGCAGCCCACAGGGGGCCGACGAGCAGTACTTC. This encodes CASSPQGADEQYF. The rearrangement uses TRBV6-1 and TRBJ2-7; 9 nucleotides align to TRBD1. CDR1 and CDR2 (germline): MNHNS, SASEGT. Trimming removed 6 bases from V and 5 bases from J; junction bases left unmatched: 5. This CDR3 contains 13 residues.